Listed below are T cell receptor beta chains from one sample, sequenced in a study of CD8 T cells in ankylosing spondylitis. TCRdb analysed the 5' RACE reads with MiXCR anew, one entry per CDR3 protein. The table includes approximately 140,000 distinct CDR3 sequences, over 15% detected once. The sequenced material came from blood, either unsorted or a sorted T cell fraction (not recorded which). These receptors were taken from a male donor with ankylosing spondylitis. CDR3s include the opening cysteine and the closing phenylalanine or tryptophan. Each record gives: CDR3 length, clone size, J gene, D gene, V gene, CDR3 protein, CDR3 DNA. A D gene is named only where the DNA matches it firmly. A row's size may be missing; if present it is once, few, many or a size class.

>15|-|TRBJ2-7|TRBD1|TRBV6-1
CASTLYSGQNTGQYF
TGTGCCAGCACCCTTTATTCGGGACAGAATACCGGGCAGTACTTC
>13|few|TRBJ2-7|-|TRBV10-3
CAGTRDTDYEQYF
TGTGCCGGCACCCGGGACACCGACTACGAGCAGTACTTC
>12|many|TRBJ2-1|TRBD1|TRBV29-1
CSVRQGLNEQFF
TGCAGCGTCCGACAGGGGCTCAATGAGCAGTTCTTC
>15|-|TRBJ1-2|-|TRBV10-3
CAISESMAGTYGYTF
TGTGCCATCAGTGAGTCGATGGCAGGGACCTATGGCTACACCTTC
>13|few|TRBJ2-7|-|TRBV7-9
CASNRHTSGEQYF
TGTGCCAGCAATCGACACACCTCTGGGGAGCAGTACTTC
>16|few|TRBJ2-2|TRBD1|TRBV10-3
CAIRNPGQGITGELFF
TGTGCCATCAGGAACCCGGGACAGGGGATCACCGGGGAGCTGTTTTTT
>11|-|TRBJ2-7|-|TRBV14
CASSDGGEQYF
TGTGCCAGCAGCGACGGGGGCGAGCAGTACTTC
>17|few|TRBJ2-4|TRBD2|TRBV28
CASSPISLAIAKNIQYF
TGTGCCAGCAGCCCCATCTCACTAGCGATAGCCAAAAACATTCAGTACTTC
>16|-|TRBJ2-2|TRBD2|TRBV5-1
CASSFLAGANTGELFF
TGCGCCAGCAGCTTCCTAGCGGGAGCCAACACCGGGGAGCTGTTTTTT
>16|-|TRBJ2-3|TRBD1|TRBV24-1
CATSDPRTGVTDTRYF
TGTGCCACCAGTGATCCTCGGACAGGAGTCACAGATACGCGGTATTTT
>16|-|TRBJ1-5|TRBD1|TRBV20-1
CSARDMGQGGNQPQHF
TGCAGTGCTAGAGATATGGGACAGGGAGGGAATCAGCCCCAGCATTTT
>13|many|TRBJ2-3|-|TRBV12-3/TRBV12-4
CASSLTGTDTQYF
TGTGCCAGCAGTTTAACAGGGACAGATACGCAGTATTTT
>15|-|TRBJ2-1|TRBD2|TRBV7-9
CASSAPGTSTNEQFF
TGTGCCAGCAGCGCCCCCGGGACTAGCACCAATGAGCAGTTCTTC
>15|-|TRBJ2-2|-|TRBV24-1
CATSGAGPSTGELFF
TGTGCCACCAGTGGTGCCGGGCCCTCCACCGGGGAGCTGTTTTTT
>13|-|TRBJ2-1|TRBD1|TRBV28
CASTEGQFDEQFF
TGTGCCAGCACCGAGGGACAGTTCGATGAGCAGTTCTTC
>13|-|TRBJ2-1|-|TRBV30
CAWRGNSYNEQFF
TGTGCCTGGCGGGGGAATTCCTACAATGAGCAGTTCTTC
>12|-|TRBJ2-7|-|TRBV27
CASSSGPYEQYF
TGTGCCAGCAGTTCCGGGCCCTACGAGCAGTACTTC
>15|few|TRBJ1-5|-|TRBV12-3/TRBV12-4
CASSPMLGAGQPQHF
TGTGCCAGCAGTCCTATGCTAGGGGCGGGTCAGCCCCAGCATTTT
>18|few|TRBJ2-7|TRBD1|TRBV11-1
CASSHPQLGQGHSYEQYF
TGTGCCAGCAGCCATCCTCAGCTCGGACAGGGGCATTCCTACGAGCAGTACTTC
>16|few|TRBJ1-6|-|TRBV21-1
CASSKGFRGNNSPLHF
TGTGCCAGCAGCAAAGGATTTCGAGGAAATAATTCACCCCTCCACTTT
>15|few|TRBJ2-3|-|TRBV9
CASSVEAVSTDTQYF
TGTGCCAGCAGCGTAGAAGCGGTCAGCACAGATACGCAGTATTTT
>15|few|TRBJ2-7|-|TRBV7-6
CASSRDMASSYEQYF
TGTGCCAGCAGCCGCGACATGGCCAGCTCCTACGAGCAGTACTTC
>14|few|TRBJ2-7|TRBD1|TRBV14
CASSQTGAGYEQYF
TGTGCCAGCAGCCAGACAGGGGCGGGCTACGAGCAGTACTTC
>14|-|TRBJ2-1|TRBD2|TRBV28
CASSLLAGAFEQFF
TGTGCCAGCAGTTTACTAGCGGGAGCTTTCGAGCAGTTCTTC
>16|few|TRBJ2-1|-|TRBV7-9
CPSSAGGGAVYNEQFF
TGTCCCAGCAGCGCAGGGGGAGGGGCAGTCTACAATGAGCAGTTCTTC
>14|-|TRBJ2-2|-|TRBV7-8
CASSLDGYTGELFF
TGTGCCAGCAGCTTAGACGGGTACACCGGGGAGCTGTTTTTT
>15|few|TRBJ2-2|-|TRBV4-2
CASSQATGSTGELFF
TGTGCCAGCAGCCAAGCCACAGGGTCCACCGGGGAGCTGTTTTTT
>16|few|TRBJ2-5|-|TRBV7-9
CASSLATKDLKETQYF
TGTGCCAGCAGCTTAGCGACGAAGGATCTAAAGGAGACCCAGTACTTC
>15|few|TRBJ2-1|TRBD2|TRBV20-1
CSAARTSGRTHEQFF
TGCAGTGCAGCACGTACTAGCGGGAGAACCCATGAGCAGTTCTTC
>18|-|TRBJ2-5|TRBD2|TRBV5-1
CASSPGQIIAGGKETQYF
TGCGCCAGCAGCCCGGGACAGATCATAGCGGGAGGAAAAGAGACCCAGTACTTC
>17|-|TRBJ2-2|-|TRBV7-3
CASSFTAPLLGTGELFF
TGTGCCAGCAGCTTTACGGCCCCCCTCTTAGGCACCGGGGAGCTGTTTTTT
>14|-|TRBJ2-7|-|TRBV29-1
CSVEDQQGFYEQYF
TGCAGCGTTGAAGATCAACAGGGTTTCTACGAGCAGTACTTC
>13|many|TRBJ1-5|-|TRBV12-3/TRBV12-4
CASSVTGNQPQHF
TGTGCCAGCAGTGTTACAGGAAATCAGCCCCAGCATTTT
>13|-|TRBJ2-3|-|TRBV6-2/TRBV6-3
CASSRLWTDTQYF
TGTGCCAGCAGTCGATTGTGGACAGATACGCAGTATTTT
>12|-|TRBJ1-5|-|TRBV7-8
CASSAFNQPQHF
TGTGCCAGCAGCGCCTTCAATCAGCCCCAGCATTTT
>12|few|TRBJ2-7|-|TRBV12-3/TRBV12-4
CASSWVRDEQYF
TGTGCCAGCAGTTGGGTGAGAGACGAGCAGTACTTC
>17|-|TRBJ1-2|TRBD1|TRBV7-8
CASSLGQGQEGFDGYTF
TGTGCCAGCAGCTTAGGTCAAGGACAGGAGGGTTTCGATGGCTACACCTTC
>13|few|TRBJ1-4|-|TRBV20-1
CSASSGAGEKLFF
TGCAGTGCTAGTTCTGGGGCCGGTGAAAAACTGTTTTTT
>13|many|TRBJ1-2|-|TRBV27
CASSASFIYGYTF
TGTGCCAGCAGTGCCTCTTTTATCTATGGCTACACCTTC
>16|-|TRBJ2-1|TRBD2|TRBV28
CASSPGAGGWNNEQFF
TGTGCCAGCAGTCCCGGAGCGGGAGGCTGGAACAATGAGCAGTTCTTC
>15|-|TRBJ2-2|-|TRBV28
CASSLDSSNTGELFF
TGTGCCAGCAGTTTAGACAGCTCGAACACCGGGGAGCTGTTTTTT
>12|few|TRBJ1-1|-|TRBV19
CASNGPGNEAFF
TGTGCCAGTAATGGGCCAGGGAACGAAGCTTTCTTT
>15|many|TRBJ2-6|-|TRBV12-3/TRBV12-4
CASSLDTSGANVLTF
TGTGCCAGCAGCTTGGATACCTCTGGGGCCAACGTCCTGACTTTC
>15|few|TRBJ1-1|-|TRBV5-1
CATKPGIGLNTEAFF
TGCGCCACCAAACCAGGGATCGGCTTGAACACTGAAGCTTTCTTT
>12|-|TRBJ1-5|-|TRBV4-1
CASSQADQPQHF
TGCGCCAGCAGCCAAGCGGATCAGCCCCAGCATTTT
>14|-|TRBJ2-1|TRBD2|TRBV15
CATAPTSGKNEQFF
TGTGCCACCGCCCCTACGAGCGGGAAGAATGAGCAGTTCTTC
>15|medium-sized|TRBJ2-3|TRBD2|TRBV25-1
CASSPWTSGHDTQYF
TGTGCCAGCAGTCCGTGGACTAGCGGTCACGATACGCAGTATTTT
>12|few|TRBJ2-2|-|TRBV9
CASSVKGGELFF
TGTGCCAGCAGCGTAAAGGGTGGGGAGCTGTTTTTT
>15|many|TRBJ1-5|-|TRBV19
CASKTATYSNQPQHF
TGTGCCAGTAAAACAGCTACTTATAGCAATCAGCCCCAGCATTTT
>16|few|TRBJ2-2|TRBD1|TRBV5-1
CASSLRDRTNTGELFF
TGCGCCAGCAGCTTGCGGGACAGGACGAACACCGGGGAGCTGTTTTTT
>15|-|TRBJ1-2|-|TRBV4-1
CASSLLTDSEEGYTF
TGCGCCAGCAGCCTATTAACGGACAGCGAGGAGGGCTACACCTTC
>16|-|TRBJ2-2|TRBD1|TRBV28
CASSYRTGGKAGELFF
TGTGCCAGCAGTTATCGGACAGGGGGGAAGGCCGGGGAGCTGTTTTTT
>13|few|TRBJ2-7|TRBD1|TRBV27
CASSSRQGYEQYF
TGTGCCAGCAGTTCTCGACAGGGGTACGAGCAGTACTTC
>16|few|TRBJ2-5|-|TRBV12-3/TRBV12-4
CASSLGQSRYQETQYF
TGTGCCAGCAGTTTAGGACAGTCCAGGTACCAAGAGACCCAGTACTTC
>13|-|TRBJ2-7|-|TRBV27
CASSFHESGEQYF
TGTGCCAGCAGTTTCCACGAATCTGGCGAGCAGTACTTC